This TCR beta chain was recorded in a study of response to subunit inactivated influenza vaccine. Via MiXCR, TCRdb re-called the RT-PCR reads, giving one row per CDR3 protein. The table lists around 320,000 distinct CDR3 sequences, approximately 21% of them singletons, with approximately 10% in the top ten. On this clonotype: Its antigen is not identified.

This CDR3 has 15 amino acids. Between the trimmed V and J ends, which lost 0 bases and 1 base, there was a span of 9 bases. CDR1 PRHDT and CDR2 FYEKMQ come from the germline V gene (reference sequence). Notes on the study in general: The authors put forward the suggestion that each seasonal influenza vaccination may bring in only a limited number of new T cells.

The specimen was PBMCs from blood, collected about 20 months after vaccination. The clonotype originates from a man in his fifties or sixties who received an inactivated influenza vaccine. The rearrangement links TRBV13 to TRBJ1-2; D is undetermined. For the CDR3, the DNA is TGTGCCAGCAGCTTAGGACGGCAGGTTAACTATGGCTACACCTTC. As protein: CASSLGRQVNYGYTF.